The clone carrying this TCR beta chain was counted at least ten times. The sample comes from a study of T cells in Graves' hyperthyroidism and ophthalmopathy. V was shortened by 5 bases and J by 4 bases, with 4 bases between the two germline ends. The CDR3 has 11 residues. The CDR3 regions of TCR beta were amplified from RNA transcripts. In the first-round RT-PCR of the TCR CDR3, the HTBI primer set was used. Each CDR3 protein gets one entry after TCRdb re-called the multiplex PCR reads with MiXCR. The sample has about 350,000 distinct CDR3 sequences, around a sixth seen once. Extraction of PBMCs used under 13 ml of fresh peripheral blood.

The gene calls are TRBV12-3 or TRBV12-4 and TRBJ2-3, with unresolved D. Sequenced material: blood. The sequence was obtained from a woman aged 35 to 49 with Graves' ophthalmopathy. This CDR3 is CASSQADTQYF. CDR3 DNA sequence: TGTGCCAGCAGTCAGGCAGATACGCAGTATTTT.